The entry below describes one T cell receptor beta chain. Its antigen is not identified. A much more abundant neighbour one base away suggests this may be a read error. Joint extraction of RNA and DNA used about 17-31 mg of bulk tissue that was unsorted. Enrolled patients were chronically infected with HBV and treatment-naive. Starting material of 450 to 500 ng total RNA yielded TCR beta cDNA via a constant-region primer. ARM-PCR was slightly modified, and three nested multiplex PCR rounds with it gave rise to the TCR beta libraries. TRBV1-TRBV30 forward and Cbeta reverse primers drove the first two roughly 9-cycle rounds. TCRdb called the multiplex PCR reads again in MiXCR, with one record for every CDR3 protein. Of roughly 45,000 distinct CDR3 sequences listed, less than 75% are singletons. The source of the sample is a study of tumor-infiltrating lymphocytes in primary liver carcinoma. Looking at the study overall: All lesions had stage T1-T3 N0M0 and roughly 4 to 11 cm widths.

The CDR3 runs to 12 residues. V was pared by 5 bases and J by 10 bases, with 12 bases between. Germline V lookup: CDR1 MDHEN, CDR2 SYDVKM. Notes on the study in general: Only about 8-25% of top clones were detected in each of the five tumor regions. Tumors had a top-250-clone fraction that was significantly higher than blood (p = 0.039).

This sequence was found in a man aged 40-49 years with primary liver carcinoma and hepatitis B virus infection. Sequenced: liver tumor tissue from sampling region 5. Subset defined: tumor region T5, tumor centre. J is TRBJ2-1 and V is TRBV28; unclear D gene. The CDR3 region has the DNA TGTGCCAGCAGTGTGGCCGAGACAGAGCAGTTCTTC. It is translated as CASSVAETEQFF.